This T cell receptor beta chain derives from a study of beta chain features in type 1 diabetes. A note on this clone: What it binds is unknown.

As every portion of the isolated RNA was reverse transcribed, the sequencing read expressed TCRB transcripts. Some clones are missing from TCRdb's copy, which holds only in-frame ones; the method was immunoSEQ multiplex PCR. The table shows hundreds of thousands of clones, with over 12% occurring only once. Study outcomes and limitations: VDJ junctions from patients with type 1 diabetes contained fewer insertions and more deletions. Across all four CD4+ subsets, people with type 1 diabetes showed modestly shorter TCRB CDR3s.

The germline V gene encodes CDR1 LNHNV and CDR2 YYDKDF (reference sequence). V dropped 0 bases and J dropped 7 bases, with 12 bases sitting between them. CDR3 size: 15 residues. The specimen sequenced was naive CD4+ T cells from blood. This TCR was sampled from a man aged 18 to 29 with type 1 diabetes. The chain employs TRBV15 and TRBJ1-4, with D unresolved. The CDR3 DNA is TGTGCCACCAGCAGAGATAAGGCGGCCAGTGAAAAACTGTTTTTT. It encodes CATSRDKAASEKLFF.